The subject of this entry is one TCR beta chain. Its antigen remains undetermined. The record has no base qualities; no much larger clone is one base away. This sample is part of a study of T cells after yellow fever vaccination (dated by TCRdb to about 2019). Background for the entire study: The SMART-Seq v4 Ultra Low Input RNA kit was used to prepare libraries from fractions with low cell numbers. To track T-cell clones before and after primary and booster YFV17D yellow fever vaccination, bulk TCR alpha and beta repertoires were sequenced longitudinally. Two healthy male donors made up the cohort, one aged 18 to 30 years and the other aged 30 to 40 years. Bulk PBMC replicates and cell subsets were isolated from blood drawn at multiple timepoints before and after both primary and secondary immunization. General conclusions and limits of the study: Because the study included only a couple of donors, the extent to which the findings can be generalized is limited. Because abundant contaminating clonotypes from the bulk population could be contained in FACS-sorted repertoires, computational filtering was required. A small share of clonotypes was detected in both CD4 and CD8 compartments, with the overlap likely arising from convergent recombination. After the booster, most clones that had expanded after primary vaccination were detected again (roughly 95% of CD4 and 70% to 90% of CD8), suggesting broad maintenance of memory. The secondary T-cell response was found to be weaker but faster than the primary response, with a peak reached on day 5 rather than on day 15.

The reads were generated on an Illumina NovaSeq 6000. TCR cDNA was synthesized by 5'RACE template switching, through which a universal primer site and unique molecular identifiers were introduced. Priming of cDNA synthesis was performed from both the TCR alpha and TCR beta constant segments. Library amplification involved two PCR steps, and the second step added sample barcodes and sequencing adapters. Libraries were sequenced on Illumina HiSeq 2500 (2x100 bp) or NovaSeq (2x150 bp). Per the authors' processing: Demultiplexing of reads and collapsing into UMI consensus sequences were performed with MIGEC, and V(D)J alignment was carried out with MiXCR. Vaccine-responding clonotypes were defined with edgeR using replicate PBMC samples, requiring FDR below 0.01 and a log2 fold change above 5 up to day 15. Each bulk clonotype received a CD4 or CD8 identity based on whether the sequenced CD4 or CD8 repertoire contained that clonotype at higher abundance. TCRdb reprocessing: public reads trimmed at Q25 with fastp, clones called with MiXCR, in-frame beta chains kept. Rows with a matching CDR3 protein are joined into one entry that keeps the most common DNA and genes. The V and J calls here are based on TCRdb, not the publication. For this sample the table gives some 220,000 distinct CDR3 sequences, of which about 3% were detected only once. The ten largest make up around 3.3% of the sample.

Spanning cysteine to phenylalanine, the CDR3 consists of 16 amino acids. The entry retains the CDR3 DNA only, 48 bases that are in frame from base 1. CDR1 and CDR2 (SGHRS, YFSETQ) derive from the germline V gene. V loses 3 bases of germline sequence and J loses 0 bases, and the interval between the two ends is 13 bases. This sample's treatment or condition label indicates: live attenuated yellow fever vaccine strain. A standard Ficoll-Paque protocol was used to isolate PBMCs from peripheral blood. CD4 and CD8 T-cell fractions were isolated with Dynabeads CD4 and CD8 positive selection kits. RNA was extracted with TriZol from bulk PBMCs, CD4 and CD8 fractions, and dextramer-positive and dextramer-negative fractions.

This material consisted of CD4+ T cells sorted from PBMCs, taken 10 days after the yellow fever booster vaccination. The sequence was obtained from a man between 18 and 29 years old who received the YFV17D yellow fever vaccine. The chain is assembled from TRBV5-1 and TRBJ2-1; D gene: possibly TRBD2, on 5 matching bases. For the CDR3, the sequence is CASSSGLYSSYNEQFF. The sequenced DNA: TGCGCCAGCAGCTCCGGACTGTACAGCTCCTACAATGAGCAGTTCTTC.